One and the same sample provided the 11 T cell receptor beta chains below, sequenced in a study of T cells in localized non-small cell lung cancer. Repertoires were generated with immunoSEQ multiplex PCR, while TCRdb's copy carries only in-frame clones and drops some. Among 2,800 or so clones, approximately 29% were seen once, and the ten largest hold 20% to 25%. This material consisted of lung tumor tissue, taken before any cancer treatment. The receptors come from a male donor aged 60 or over with stage II squamous cell lung carcinoma.

This chain joins TRBV28 and TRBJ2-1; the D gene is possibly TRBD1 (6 bases). This CDR3 region has 13 residues. Germline lookup yields CDR1 MDHEN and CDR2 SYDVKM. Deletions cut 5 bases from V and 6 bases from J, with 11 bases between. The CDR3: CASSLRTVNEQFF. CDR3 coding DNA: TGTGCCAGCAGTCTTAGGACAGTCAATGAGCAGTTCTTC.

The J gene is TRBJ2-5, the V gene TRBV29-1, with 9 bases matching TRBD2. Germline values: CDR1 SQVTM, CDR2 ANQGSEA. The CDR3 spans 14 residues. V lost 4 bases to trimming and J lost 5 bases; unmatched junction nucleotides: 8. The CDR3 here is CSVAIAGVWETQYF. CDR3 in DNA: TGCAGCGTTGCGATAGCGGGAGTGTGGGAGACCCAGTACTTC.

This clone was counted only a few times. The V call is TRBV6-9, the J call TRBJ2-1; a possible D gene is TRBD1 (6 bases). In germline, CDR1 is MNHGY, CDR2 SVAAGI. The CDR3 is 11 amino acids. Trimming took off 5 bases at V and 16 bases at J, with 15 bases between the two ends. The CDR3 nucleotides read TGTGCCAGCAGTCACCGGGACATTGGTTTCTTC. Protein: CASSHRDIGFF.

In this sample, this clone turned up a few times. The V and J genes are TRBV18 and TRBJ1-1; D gene unclear. Per the germline V gene, CDR1 is KGHSH and CDR2 is LQKENI. Trimming pared 5 bases from V and 0 bases from J, leaving 7 bases between. This CDR3 has 13 residues. The CDR3 is CASSDGLNTEAFF. As DNA, the CDR3 is TGTGCCAGCTCAGACGGTTTGAACACTGAAGCTTTCTTT.

The table lists this clone with a few counts. The genes are TRBV21-1 and TRBJ2-2. TRBV21-1 is reported as a pseudogene. The CDR3 totals 12 residues. CDR3 in DNA: TGTGCCAGCAGCGTAGGAAACGGGGAGCTGTTTTTT. It encodes CASSVGNGELFF.

The chain has TRBV11-3 and TRBJ2-1, with D uncertain. CDR1 and CDR2 (germline): SGHNT, YENEEA. The CDR3 covers 15 residues. V was clipped by 5 bases and J by 0 bases, with 11 bases between them. CDR3 amino acids: CASSVDSSSYNEQFF. CDR3 nucleotides: TGTGCCAGCAGCGTTGACTCTAGCTCCTACAATGAGCAGTTCTTC. The complete variable domain, with remaining parts taken from reference TRBV11-3 and TRBJ2-1, reads EAGVVQSPRYKIIEKKQPVAFWCNPISGHNTLYWYLQNLGQGPELLIRYENEEAVDDSQLPKDRFSAERLKGVDSTLKIQPAELGDSAVYLCASSVDSSSYNEQFFGPGTRLTVL.

This clone was counted only a few times. The chain joins TRBV15 to TRBJ1-5, with a weak D call TRBD1 (5 bases). The germline V and J ends were trimmed by 0 bases and 0 bases, with 15 bases remaining between them. Germline V gene sequence: CDR1 LNHNV, CDR2 YYDKDF (reference sequence). CDR3 length equals 18 residues. The chain's CDR3 is CATSRDPQGTYSNQPQHF. DNA for the CDR3: TGTGCCACCAGCAGAGATCCCCAGGGCACTTATAGCAATCAGCCCCAGCATTTT.

The V gene is TRBV28, the J gene TRBJ1-1, with 7 bases matching TRBD1. Trimming cost V 1 base and J 4 bases; bases outside gene matches: 9. The CDR3 has 16 amino acids. Germline assignment: CDR1 MDHEN and CDR2 SYDVKM. This chain's CDR3 is CASSLYFGAGGTEAFF. CDR3 DNA: TGTGCCAGCAGTTTATATTTCGGGGCAGGGGGCACTGAAGCTTTCTTT.

This clone qualifies as medium-sized. The J gene is TRBJ2-7, the V gene TRBV6-8, with D perhaps matching TRBD1 or TRBD2 (5 bases each). This CDR3 has 15 amino acids. Trimming removed 2 bases at V and 2 bases at J, with 13 bases between. Per germline, CDR1 MNHGY and CDR2 SAAAGT. DNA of the CDR3: TGTGCCAGCAGTTACGCGCCGGGACCTCCCTACGAGCAGTACTTC. This encodes CASSYAPGPPYEQYF.

This clone was counted between two and nine times. The chain joins TRBV11-3 to TRBJ1-5; TRBD1 is a possible D gene (5 bases). The V and J ends lost 5 bases and 0 bases respectively, with 8 bases between them. Germline values: CDR1 SGHNT, CDR2 YENEEA. This CDR3 contains 14 residues. This chain's CDR3 is CASSAGSSNQPQHF. The CDR3 DNA reads TGTGCCAGCAGCGCAGGGAGTAGCAATCAGCCCCAGCATTTT.

In this sample, this clone turned up a few times. The chain has TRBV11-1 and TRBJ2-7; 10 nucleotides line up with TRBD1. The V and J ends lost 0 bases and 4 bases, in that order; junction bases with no gene match: 3. The CDR3 runs to 15 residues. Germline V gene lookup returns CDR1 SGHAT and CDR2 FQDESV (reference sequence). This CDR3 is CASSLAGQGIYEQYF. In nucleotides, the CDR3 is TGTGCCAGCAGCTTAGCGGGACAGGGGATATACGAGCAGTACTTC.